A single sample is the source of the 16 T cell receptor beta chains below, sequenced in a study of cytomegalovirus exposure and HLA in healthy donors. It was with 60 Vbeta and 13 Jbeta primers that the PCR ran. Clones were read by immunoSEQ multiplex PCR, and TCRdb kept only the in-frame ones, dropping some. The table includes 100,000 to 150,000 clones, roughly 83% detected once. The sequenced material came from PBMCs. The receptors shown here come from a girl aged 2-10 years in good health and CMV-seronegative.

The chain is built from TRBV19 and TRBJ2-5; unclear D gene. The CDR3 loop spans 14 amino acids. V lost 3 bases to trimming and J lost 2 bases, with 10 bases between them. Germline V lookup: CDR1 LNHDA, CDR2 SQIVND (reference sequence). The DNA of the CDR3 is TGTGCCAGTAGTATCGGGTCAGTACAAGAGACCCAGTACTTC. Protein sequence: CASSIGSVQETQYF.

This chain links TRBV30 with TRBJ2-2, with 9 bases identical to TRBD2. Germline CDR1 GTSNPN, CDR2 SVGIG (reference sequence). J lost 4 bases, V lost 2 bases, and 8 bases had no gene match. The CDR3 runs 16 residues. The CDR3 spells CAWSLGAGGRTGELFF. In nucleotides, the CDR3 is TGTGCCTGGAGTTTAGGGGCGGGGGGGCGCACCGGGGAGCTGTTTTTT.

This clone occurred a few times. The gene calls are TRBV5-3 and TRBJ1-5; D might be TRBD1 (5 bases). TRBV5-3 is assigned to the ORF class and has an uncertain function. The V gene lost 1 base and the J gene lost 1 base, with 15 bases spanning the gap. This CDR3 comprises 17 residues. In DNA form, the CDR3 reads TGTGCCAGAAGCTTGCTCGGCCGGGGGGACAGCAATCAGCCCCAGCATTTT. Its protein product is CARSLLGRGDSNQPQHF.

This clone was found once. The chain employs TRBV30 and TRBJ1-2; D remains ambiguous. The CDR3 is made up of 12 amino acids. From germline, CDR1 is GTSNPN and CDR2 SVGIG (reference sequence). V lost 7 bases, J lost 3 bases, and 12 bases lay in between. Here the CDR3 DNA reads TGTGCCTTGGCGGGTGGAGACTATGGCTACACCTTC. Amino acids: CALAGGDYGYTF. Variable domain in full (rest from reference TRBV30 and TRBJ1-2): SQTIHQWPATLVQPVGSPLSLECTVEGTSNPNLYWYRQAAGRGLQLLFYSVGIGQISSEVPQNLSASRPQDRQFILSSKKLLLSDSGFYLCALAGGDYGYTFGSGTRLTVV.

This CDR3 reads CASSEGQGLYEQYF. The CDR3, as DNA: TGTGCCAGCAGTGAAGGACAGGGACTCTACGAGCAGTACTTC. V usage is TRBV6-1 and J usage is TRBJ2-7; D perhaps matches TRBD1 (7 bases). Per the germline V gene, CDR1 is MNHNS and CDR2 is SASEGT. Trimming pared 1 base from V and 3 bases from J, leaving 10 bases between. The CDR3 contains 14 residues.

This clone was seen a single time. The V call is TRBV4-3, the J call TRBJ2-7, with TRBD1 matching over 7 bases. The CDR3 is 17 amino acids. Germline loops: CDR1 LGHNA, CDR2 YSLEER. The V and J ends lost 1 base and 2 bases, in that order; junction bases with no gene match: 11. The CDR3 coding sequence is TGCGCCAGCAGCCAAGTGCTTACAGGGGTATGGCCCTACGAGCAGTACTTC. This translates into CASSQVLTGVWPYEQYF.

The gene calls are TRBV5-6 and TRBJ1-6; a weak D match, TRBD1 (5 bases). Trimming pared 1 base from V and 9 bases from J, leaving 17 bases between. Germline V gene lookup returns CDR1 SGHDT and CDR2 YYEEEE. The CDR3 loop spans 16 amino acids. The chain's CDR3 is CASSLFPDSRGSPLHF. In DNA form, the CDR3 reads TGTGCCAGCAGCTTGTTCCCAGACAGCCGCGGTTCACCCCTCCACTTT.

This clone was recorded once. The chain joins TRBV30 to TRBJ2-5, with 11 bases identical to TRBD2. The CDR3 has 14 amino acids. Germline CDR1 GTSNPN, CDR2 SVGIG (reference sequence). V lost 2 bases to trimming and J lost 5 bases; unmatched junction nucleotides: 4. CDR3 region: CAWSLAGGLETQYF. The CDR3 DNA reads as TGTGCCTGGAGTTTAGCGGGAGGGTTGGAGACCCAGTACTTC.

The chain is built from TRBV6-5 and TRBJ2-7; TRBD1 matches at 10 bases. Germline CDR1 and CDR2: MNHEY and SVGAGI. V lost 6 bases, J lost 0 bases, and 5 bases stayed unmatched. This CDR3 is built from 15 residues. CDR3 in amino acids: CASRADRGPSYEQYF. The DNA of the CDR3 is TGTGCCAGCAGAGCCGACAGGGGGCCCTCCTACGAGCAGTACTTC.

The rearrangement joins TRBV9 to TRBJ2-7; 8 nucleotides match TRBD1. Trimming took 0 bases from V and 1 from J; bases not matched to a gene: 3. From germline, CDR1 is SGDLS and CDR2 YYNGEE. CDR3 length equals 15 residues. CDR3 DNA: TGTGCCAGCAGCGTAGATTGGGACAGGTCCTACGAGCAGTACTTC. The encoded protein is CASSVDWDRSYEQYF. The full variable domain, in which reference TRBV9 and TRBJ2-7 provide the parts outside the CDR3, is DSGVTQTPKHLITATGQRVTLRCSPRSGDLSVYWYQQSLDQGLQFLIQYYNGEERAKGNILERFSAQQFPDLHSELNLSSLELGDSALYFCASSVDWDRSYEQYFGPGTRLTVT.

A few counts support this clone. The chain joins TRBV27 to TRBJ1-5, with D tentatively TRBD1 (5 bases). CDR1 MNHEY and CDR2 SMNVEV come from the germline V gene (reference sequence). Trimming pared 6 bases from V and 6 bases from J, leaving 12 bases between. The CDR3 totals 13 residues. This CDR3 is CASSTGLSQPQHF. The CDR3 DNA follows: TGTGCCAGCAGCACAGGTTTGAGTCAGCCCCAGCATTTT.

The chain is built from TRBV7-2 and TRBJ1-5; the D gene is possibly TRBD1 (6 bases). Trimming removed 6 bases from V and 8 bases from J, with 17 bases in between. Germline V gives CDR1 SGHTA, CDR2 FQGNSA. This CDR3 comprises 14 residues. The chain's CDR3 is CASSQIQGAKPQHF. The CDR3, as DNA: TGTGCCAGCAGTCAAATACAGGGTGCCAAGCCCCAGCATTTT.

The V call is TRBV5-1, the J call TRBJ1-5, with 8 bases aligning to TRBD1. The CDR3 is 14 amino acids. The trim removed 3 bases at V and 5 bases at J, leaving 4 bases unmatched. The germline V gene encodes CDR1 SGHRS and CDR2 YFSETQ. The chain's CDR3 is CASSSGQGDQPQHF. CDR3 bases: TGCGCCAGCAGCTCCGGACAGGGCGATCAGCCCCAGCATTTT.

The chain couples TRBV18 to TRBJ2-2, with D maybe TRBD1 (6 bases). The CDR3 spans 17 residues. Germline values: CDR1 KGHSH, CDR2 LQKENI. V was cut by 2 bases and J by 0 bases, with 13 bases left in between. The CDR3 region has the DNA TGTGCCAGCTCACCAGGGTTGGGGGCCCCGAACACCGGGGAGCTGTTTTTT. Residues: CASSPGLGAPNTGELFF. Complete variable domain (other parts from reference TRBV18 and TRBJ2-2): NAGVMQNPRHLVRRRGQEARLRCSPMKGHSHVYWYRQLPEEGLKFMVYLQKENIIDESGMPKERFSAEFPKEGPSILRIQQVVRGDSAAYFCASSPGLGAPNTGELFFGEGSRLTVL.

The CDR3 sequence is CASSYGGGETQYF. Written as DNA, the CDR3 is TGTGCCAGCAGTTATGGGGGGGGAGAGACCCAGTACTTC. The V gene is TRBV27, the J gene TRBJ2-5; 7 bases are a match to TRBD2. Germline CDR1 MNHEY, CDR2 SMNVEV (reference sequence). The J segment lost 4 bases and the V segment lost 4 bases, leaving 3 bases of the junction unmatched. This CDR3 has 13 amino acids.

This clone appeared once. The V and J genes are TRBV7-6 and TRBJ2-5; 11 nucleotides line up with TRBD2. CDR3 length equals 16 residues. The germline gives CDR1 SGHVS, CDR2 FNYEAQ. With 3 bases clipped from V and 0 bases from J, the junction kept 3 bases outside the gene matches. CDR3 loop: CASSFQLAGDQETQYF. CDR3 coding DNA: TGTGCCAGCAGCTTTCAACTAGCGGGGGACCAAGAGACCCAGTACTTC.